Detailed here is one T cell receptor beta chain. Its antigen remains unknown. General study points: Tumor memory CD4+ T cell TCR gene usage was found to cluster with blood and lymph node memory CD4+ cells and with lymph node naive CD4+ cells. Greatest tumor Treg TCR overlap was with tumor naive CD4+ cells.

The CDR3 is 14 residues long. Germline V gene sequence: CDR1 DFQATT, CDR2 SNEGSKA (reference sequence). V was clipped by 0 bases and J by 3 bases, with 11 bases between them. Semi-nested PCR with Nested Universal Primer A followed constant-region reverse priming of full-length variable regions. MiXCR, applied by TCRdb to the 5' RACE reads, yields one record per CDR3 protein. The table has about 6,700 distinct CDR3 sequences, approximately 55% seen once. The sample taken for sequencing was naive CD4+ T cells sorted from a lymph node. The subset denotes: naive CD4+ T cells, CD4+CD45RA+CD25-. This TCR derives from a female donor with breast cancer. The genes are TRBV20-1 and TRBJ1-1; D gene unclear. The CDR3 spells CSARDPLRDTEAFF. The CDR3 DNA follows: TGCAGTGCTAGAGACCCACTTAGGGACACTGAAGCTTTCTTT.